The rows below give T cell receptor beta chains drawn from one sample of a study of naive and memory T cell subsets. TCRdb reprocessed the UMI-ligation and nested PCR reads with MiXCR, giving one entry per CDR3 protein. Of over 100,000 distinct CDR3 sequences listed, more than 14% are singletons. Sequencing input: naive CD8+ T cells from blood. These receptors came from a human donor in good health. Each CDR3 is given with its conserved first and last residue. A D gene is named only where the DNA matches it firmly. Size is omitted from some rows. Given values are once, few, many or a class for expanded clones.

size	J	V	D	CDR3	DNA
.	TRBJ2-3	TRBV9	TRBD2	CASSVGERGASDTQYF	TGTGCCAGCAGCGTAGGCGAGCGGGGGGCGTCAGATACGCAGTATTTT
.	TRBJ2-1	TRBV20-1	TRBD2	CSARAPIDSGRSYNEQFF	TGCAGTGCTAGAGCACCCATTGATAGCGGGCGCTCCTACAATGAGCAGTTCTTC
few	TRBJ2-1	TRBV6-2/TRBV6-3	.	CASTDQVYNEQFF	TGTGCCAGCACCGACCAAGTATACAATGAGCAGTTCTTC
many	TRBJ2-1	TRBV4-1	.	CASSQNYNEQFF	TGCGCCAGCAGCCAGAATTACAATGAGCAGTTCTTC
many	TRBJ2-7	TRBV20-1	.	CSARDFRSYEQYF	TGCAGTGCTAGAGACTTCAGGTCCTACGAGCAGTACTTC
few	TRBJ2-7	TRBV29-1	.	CSVGEGTYEQYF	TGCAGCGTTGGAGAAGGGACCTACGAGCAGTACTTC
.	TRBJ2-5	TRBV13	.	CASSPRGAGQETQYF	TGTGCCAGCAGCCCCCGGGGGGCGGGCCAAGAGACCCAGTACTTC
.	TRBJ1-5	TRBV10-3	TRBD1	CAISEGTDLVNQPQHF	TGTGCCATCAGTGAAGGGACAGACTTGGTTAATCAGCCCCAGCATTTT
few	TRBJ2-7	TRBV20-1	.	CSARVLSSSSYEQYF	TGCAGTGCTAGAGTGCTCTCTAGCAGCTCCTACGAGCAGTACTTC
.	TRBJ2-1	TRBV7-3	TRBD2	CASSLFLGSGRAYNEQFF	TGTGCCAGCAGCTTATTTCTAGGTAGCGGGAGGGCGTACAATGAGCAGTTCTTC
.	TRBJ2-1	TRBV18	TRBD2	CASSPGGAEQFF	TGTGCCAGCTCCCCCGGGGGGGCTGAGCAGTTCTTC
few	TRBJ2-1	TRBV13	.	CASSLGFSGGNEQFF	TGTGCCAGCAGCTTAGGCTTCTCCGGCGGCAATGAGCAGTTCTTC
few	TRBJ2-4	TRBV7-9	.	CASSLSEGYAKNIQYF	TGTGCCAGCAGCTTATCGGAGGGCTACGCCAAAAACATTCAGTACTTC
.	TRBJ2-7	TRBV20-1	TRBD1	CSATGTGNYEQYF	TGCAGTGCTACGGGGACAGGGAACTACGAGCAGTACTTC
.	TRBJ2-3	TRBV28	TRBD2	CASSLPRTSGGGVILEDTQYF	TGTGCCAGCAGCCTACCCCGGACTAGCGGGGGGGGGGTCATTCTTGAAGATACGCAGTATTTT
many	TRBJ1-4	TRBV12-3/TRBV12-4	.	CASRGAEGAGEKLFF	TGTGCCAGCAGAGGAGCCGAAGGAGCCGGTGAAAAACTGTTTTTT
.	TRBJ1-4	TRBV7-9	TRBD1	CASSSPGGSNEKLIF	TGTGCCAGCAGCTCTCCAGGGGGATCTAATGAAAAACTGATTTTT
.	TRBJ2-7	TRBV5-5	.	CASSLWTGGDEQYF	TGTGCCAGCAGCCTCTGGACAGGCGGGGACGAGCAGTACTTC
few	TRBJ1-5	TRBV15	.	CATTGQNSNQPQHF	TGTGCCACCACCGGACAGAATAGCAATCAGCCCCAGCATTTT
.	TRBJ2-1	TRBV12-3/TRBV12-4	TRBD1	CASSFPTGAENEQFF	TGTGCCAGCAGTTTTCCGACAGGGGCGGAAAATGAGCAGTTCTTC
many	TRBJ2-2	TRBV4-3	.	CASSQETSSANTGELFF	TGCGCCAGCAGCCAGGAAACTAGCAGCGCGAACACCGGGGAGCTGTTTTTT
few	TRBJ2-7	TRBV28	.	CASSPPRVEQYF	TGTGCCAGCAGTCCCCCCAGGGTCGAGCAGTACTTC
.	TRBJ2-5	TRBV4-3	TRBD2	CASSQGPGLAGQETQYF	TGCGCCAGCAGCCAGGGTCCGGGACTAGCGGGGCAAGAGACCCAGTACTTC
.	TRBJ2-3	TRBV7-8	.	CASMSEASADTQYF	TGTGCCAGCATGTCGGAGGCCAGCGCAGATACGCAGTATTTT
few	TRBJ2-5	TRBV30	.	CAWKPLKAGSFYF	TGTGCCTGGAAGCCCCTTAAAGCTGGATCCTTTTACTTC
many	TRBJ2-1	TRBV12-3/TRBV12-4	.	CASSLTLPPNLNEQFF	TGTGCCAGCAGTTTAACGTTACCCCCGAATTTGAATGAGCAGTTCTTC
.	TRBJ2-3	TRBV7-9	.	CASSRQSDTQYF	TGTGCCAGCAGCCGTCAGTCAGATACGCAGTATTTT
.	TRBJ2-3	TRBV11-2	TRBD2	CASSPPASPQTSGRFGDTQYF	TGTGCCAGCAGCCCCCCTGCTTCACCACAGACTAGCGGGAGGTTCGGGGATACGCAGTATTTT
.	TRBJ2-1	TRBV20-1	.	CSARDDETTSSYNEQFF	TGCAGTGCTAGAGATGATGAAACTACGAGCTCCTACAATGAGCAGTTCTTC
few	TRBJ1-3	TRBV12-3/TRBV12-4	.	CASSLLSSGNTIYF	TGTGCCAGCAGTTTACTCTCGAGCGGAAACACCATATATTTT
many	TRBJ2-1	TRBV7-9	.	CASSYLGVVDEQFF	TGTGCCAGCAGCTACCTCGGGGTCGTGGATGAGCAGTTCTTC
.	TRBJ2-2	TRBV12-3/TRBV12-4	.	CATSYTGELFF	TGTGCCACCTCTTACACCGGGGAGCTGTTTTTT
many	TRBJ1-5	TRBV7-9	.	CASSYYRDSFFNQPQHF	TGTGCCAGCAGCTATTACCGGGACTCCTTTTTCAATCAGCCCCAGCATTTT